These 26 T cell receptor beta chains were sequenced from one sample in a study of blood T cells in healthy people across ages. Primed by a sample-barcoded 5' primer and a J-beta primer mix, a second PCR proceeded for 7 to 11 cycles. TCRdb re-derived calls from the 5' RACE reads in MiXCR, one entry per CDR3 protein. Among hundreds of thousands of distinct CDR3 sequences listed, 55% to 70% were seen once. The sample taken for sequencing was blood. The receptors originated from a man aged 25-40 years in good health.

The genes are TRBV20-1 and TRBJ1-4; 9 positions match TRBD1. CDR1 is DFQATT, CDR2 SNEGSKA, per germline (reference sequence). V shed 3 bases and J 4 bases; nucleotides not matched to a gene: 6. This CDR3 has 15 residues. The CDR3 DNA sequence: TGCAGTGCTAGTGCCGGGACAGGGTTTAATGAAAAACTGTTTTTT. Amino acids: CSASAGTGFNEKLFF.

J is TRBJ2-7 and V is TRBV20-1; D might be TRBD2 (5 bases). Germline CDR1 reads DFQATT; CDR2 reads SNEGSKA (reference sequence). The V gene lost 6 bases and the J gene lost 6 bases, with 15 bases spanning the gap. This CDR3 is built from 12 residues. CDR3 loop: CSAAGVRGEQYF. CDR3 coding DNA: TGCAGTGCGGCCGGGGTTCGGGGCGAGCAGTACTTC.

The chain employs TRBV7-2 and TRBJ1-5, with D possibly matching TRBD1 (5 bases). The germline CDR1 and CDR2 sequences are SGHTA and FQGNSA. The CDR3 has 14 residues. Trimming shortened V by 4 bases and J by 5 bases, and 12 bases separated the two germline ends. In DNA form, the CDR3 reads TGTGCCAGCAGCTCCCCAGGGATATATCAGCCCCAGCATTTT. Protein sequence: CASSSPGIYQPQHF.

This rearrangement joins TRBV4-3 to TRBJ1-2; TRBD1 agrees at 7 bases. V trimming: 5 bases; J trimming: 3 bases; junction bases outside the gene matches: 9. CDR1 is LGHNA, CDR2 YSLEER, per germline. The CDR3 contains 15 residues. In nucleotides, the CDR3 is TGCGCCAGCAGCGAACGACAGGGCGCGGACTATGGCTACACCTTC. Encoded protein: CASSERQGADYGYTF.

This clonotype has only one observation. Here the CDR3 DNA reads TGCAGTGGGGGGGGTCCCGATGAGCAGTTCTTC. This codes for CSGGGPDEQFF. The V and J genes are TRBV20-1 and TRBJ2-1; 7 positions match TRBD2. V lost 7 bases and J lost 8; bases outside the gene matches: 5. This CDR3 region has 11 residues. From germline, CDR1 is DFQATT and CDR2 SNEGSKA (reference sequence).

This clonotype occurred a few times. V and J are TRBV5-1 and TRBJ2-1; D is ambiguous. Between the trimmed V and J ends, which lost 0 bases and 0 bases, there was a span of 7 bases. CDR3 length equals 15 residues. CDR1 SGHRS and CDR2 YFSETQ come from the germline V gene. The CDR3 protein is CASSLDISSYNEQFF. For the CDR3, the DNA is TGCGCCAGCAGCTTGGACATAAGCTCCTACAATGAGCAGTTCTTC.

Note on this clonotype: The junction departs from the called germline gene at one end, perhaps through a read error. V usage is TRBV6-1 and J usage is TRBJ1-2; 7 positions match TRBD1. Germline CDR1 MNHNS, CDR2 SASEGT. The CDR3 has 13 residues. The CDR3 protein is CVSRHDREYGYTF. The CDR3, as DNA: TGTGTCAGCAGGCACGACAGGGAGTATGGCTACACCTTC.

This CDR3 is CASSSSGYGNQPQHF. Here the CDR3 DNA reads TGTGCCAGCAGCTCTTCGGGGTATGGCAATCAGCCCCAGCATTTT. The gene calls are TRBV7-2 and TRBJ1-5; D call uncertain. There are 15 residues in the CDR3. Trimming pared 4 bases from V and 2 bases from J, leaving 12 bases between. CDR1 is SGHTA and CDR2 is FQGNSA in the germline V gene.

The genes are TRBV19 and TRBJ1-4, with D perhaps TRBD1 (5 bases). The ends were cut back, 2 bases at V and 14 bases at J, with 18 bases in the middle. Germline lookup yields CDR1 LNHDA and CDR2 SQIVND (reference sequence). CDR3 length: 14 amino acids. This chain's CDR3 is CASSISGWGFALFF. The CDR3 DNA sequence: TGTGCCAGTAGTATATCCGGATGGGGGTTTGCCCTGTTTTTT. The full variable domain, with the rest looked up from reference TRBV19 and TRBJ1-4, is DGGITQSPKYLFRKEGQNVTLSCEQNLNHDAMYWYRQDPGQGLRLIYYSQIVNDFQKGDIAEGYSVSREKKESFPLTVTSAQKNPTAFYLCASSISGWGFALFFGSGTQLSVL.

The V call is TRBV28, the J call TRBJ2-4, with TRBD1 identical over 8 bases. The DNA end lines up better with TRBJ2-5; the J call may be wrong. Per germline, CDR1 MDHEN and CDR2 SYDVKM. The CDR3 is made up of 15 amino acids. The CDR3 DNA is TGTGCCAGCAGCCTACCGGACAGGGACAAAGAGACCCAGTACTTC. Protein sequence: CASSLPDRDKETQYF.

The chain joins TRBV20-1 to TRBJ2-2; 13 bases match TRBD2. The junction had 7 bases not matched to a gene; V was cut back by 5 bases and J by 7 bases. CDR3 size: 15 residues. The V gene's germline CDR1 is DFQATT and CDR2 SNEGSKA (reference sequence). The CDR3 bases are TGCAGTGCTCGACTAGCGGGGGGAACCTACGGGGAGCTGTTTTTT. This sequence encodes CSARLAGGTYGELFF.

In this sample, this clonotype turned up many times. The rearrangement uses TRBV3-1 and TRBJ1-2, with D unclear. CDR3 length: 13 residues. Trimming stripped 1 base from V and 8 bases from J, with 11 bases between. CDR1 LGHDT and CDR2 YNNKEL come from the germline V gene (reference sequence). CDR3 amino acids: CASSQVPPEGYTF. As DNA, the CDR3 is TGTGCCAGCAGCCAAGTCCCCCCGGAGGGCTACACCTTC.

In its sample, this clonotype was seen a few times. The chain links TRBV2 to TRBJ2-7; TRBD1 matches 8 bases. The CDR3 length is 16 residues. Germline V CDR1 and CDR2: SNHLY, FYNNEI. Trimming removed 6 bases from V and 3 bases from J; junction bases left unmatched: 13. The CDR3, as DNA: TGTGCCAGCAGGGGAATTTCCGGGACAGGAAACTACGAGCAGTACTTC. Translated, it gives CASRGISGTGNYEQYF.

This clonotype has a handful of counts. This chain connects TRBV6-5 to TRBJ1-1; D might be TRBD1 (5 bases). The germline V and J ends were trimmed by 7 bases and 6 bases, with 21 bases remaining between them. Germline CDR1 and CDR2: MNHEY and SVGAGI. The CDR3 runs 15 residues. The CDR3 reads CASNSLGRLLPEAFF. CDR3 coding DNA: TGTGCCAGCAACTCCTTGGGACGCCTGTTGCCTGAAGCTTTCTTT.

In regard to this clonotype: At one end the junction does not follow the germline gene, possibly because of a read error. The chain carries TRBV5-6 and TRBJ2-1; no firm D call. The CDR3 covers 14 residues. Germline CDR1 reads SGHDT; CDR2 reads YYEEEE. In DNA form, the CDR3 reads TGTGCTAGCAGCTTGGTCGAGGCCGGCAATGAGCAGTTCTTC. It is translated as CASSLVEAGNEQFF.

The V and J genes are TRBV4-1 and TRBJ2-5; D gene uncertain. The CDR3 spans 13 residues. V lost 0 bases to trimming and J lost 5 bases, with 7 bases between them. The germline V gene encodes CDR1 MGHRA and CDR2 YSYEKL. The CDR3 loop is CASSQDLPETQYF. CDR3 nucleotides: TGCGCCAGCAGCCAAGATTTACCCGAGACCCAGTACTTC.

The chain employs TRBV7-9 and TRBJ2-5; TRBD2 might be the D (6 bases). The CDR3 has 14 residues. CDR1 is SEHNR and CDR2 is FQNEAQ in the germline V gene (reference sequence). Trimming took off 5 bases at V and 5 bases at J, with 15 bases between the two ends. As DNA, the CDR3 is TGTGCCAGCAGCCCGCGAGGGACTCTCGAGACCCAGTACTTC. Translated: CASSPRGTLETQYF.

This clonotype has more than one count but fewer than ten. The chain is built from TRBV20-1 and TRBJ2-1; D is unclear. CDR3 length equals 13 residues. The V and J ends lost 0 bases and 9 bases respectively, with 12 bases between them. Germline V gene data show CDR1 as DFQATT and CDR2 as SNEGSKA (reference sequence). The CDR3, as DNA: TGCAGTGCTAGAGAGCCCCAAGGTGCTGAGCAGTTCTTC. Translating it yields CSAREPQGAEQFF.

The chain couples TRBV7-2 to TRBJ2-1, with 7 bases fitting TRBD2. V was clipped by 6 bases and J by 3 bases; unmatched bases: 11. The germline V gene has CDR1 SGHTA and CDR2 FQGNSA. The CDR3 covers 16 residues. The CDR3 region is CASRLNLGLVYNEQFF. CDR3 in DNA: TGTGCCAGCAGGCTTAATTTAGGACTAGTCTACAATGAGCAGTTCTTC.

This chain connects TRBV9 to TRBJ2-3; no clear D. The CDR3 is made up of 15 amino acids. The V gene's germline CDR1 is SGDLS and CDR2 YYNGEE. Trimming removed 0 bases at V and 2 bases at J, with 10 bases between. The CDR3 here is CASSVGAQFTDTQYF. Written as DNA, the CDR3 is TGTGCCAGCAGCGTAGGGGCGCAGTTCACAGATACGCAGTATTTT.

This clonotype was seen more than once but under ten times. V gene TRBV9 combines with J gene TRBJ1-5; a weak D match, TRBD1 (6 bases). CDR1 SGDLS and CDR2 YYNGEE come from the germline V gene. The length of the CDR3 is 17 residues. The V end lost 4 bases, the J end lost 9 bases, and 26 bases lay between the germline ends. The CDR3 protein is CASSRRGGRDRVGPQHF. CDR3 DNA sequence: TGTGCCAGCAGCCGAAGGGGGGGTAGGGACCGAGTGGGGCCCCAGCATTTT. The full variable domain, its missing parts supplied by reference TRBV9 and TRBJ1-5, is DSGVTQTPKHLITATGQRVTLRCSPRSGDLSVYWYQQSLDQGLQFLIQYYNGEERAKGNILERFSAQQFPDLHSELNLSSLELGDSALYFCASSRRGGRDRVGPQHFGDGTRLSIL.

The chain uses TRBV6-2 or TRBV6-3 and TRBJ2-5, with 8 bases identical to TRBD2. Germline CDR1 and CDR2: MNHEY and SVGEGT. After removal of 6 bases from V and 1 base from J, the junction contained 4 bases not matched to a gene. This CDR3 contains 14 residues. The chain's CDR3 is CASRLAAIQETQYF. CDR3 DNA sequence: TGTGCCAGCAGACTAGCGGCAATCCAAGAGACCCAGTACTTC.

The rearrangement uses TRBV20-1 and TRBJ1-2; D is perhaps TRBD1 (5 bases). The CDR3 has 13 amino acids. V lost 3 bases and J 1 base, leaving 9 bases between the germline ends. Per germline, CDR1 DFQATT and CDR2 SNEGSKA (reference sequence). The CDR3 nucleotides read TGCAGTGCTAGCTTGGGGGTTAACTATGGCTACACCTTC. Its translation: CSASLGVNYGYTF.

The chain employs TRBV5-1 and TRBJ2-5; 9 bases agree with TRBD1. The CDR3 consists of 18 residues. Germline CDR1 reads SGHRS; CDR2 reads YFSETQ. Trimming took 0 bases from V and 4 from J; bases not matched to a gene: 13. The CDR3 spells CASSLGLRRQGVPETQYF. Written as DNA, the CDR3 is TGCGCCAGCAGCTTGGGCTTGAGGAGACAGGGGGTACCAGAGACCCAGTACTTC. Together with reference TRBV5-1 and TRBJ2-5, the CDR3 gives the full variable domain: KAGVTQTPRYLIKTRGQQVTLSCSPISGHRSVSWYQQTPGQGLQFLFEYFSETQRNKGNFPGRFSGRQFSNSRSEMNVSTLELGDSALYLCASSLGLRRQGVPETQYFGPGTRLLVL.

This clonotype was detected only a few times. The genes are TRBV9 and TRBJ2-4; the D is unclear. V was clipped by 4 bases and J by 3 bases, with 11 bases between them. The CDR3 consists of 14 residues. Germline lookup yields CDR1 SGDLS and CDR2 YYNGEE. The DNA of the CDR3 is TGTGCCAGCAGCCCCGTTTTCGACAAAAACATTCAGTACTTC. This gives the protein CASSPVFDKNIQYF.

This clonotype has only a few counts. The rearrangement joins TRBV20-1 to TRBJ2-7, with 9 positions matching TRBD1. The ends lost 1 base at V and 9 bases at J; junction bases unmatched: 7. The CDR3 consists of 13 residues. From germline, CDR1 is DFQATT and CDR2 SNEGSKA (reference sequence). This CDR3 is CSARAGTGLVQYF. The DNA of the CDR3 is TGCAGTGCTAGAGCCGGGACAGGGTTGGTGCAGTACTTC.